This T cell receptor beta chain was captured in a study of cytomegalovirus exposure and HLA in healthy donors. Findings and caveats of the study: Information on immune exposure was restricted to one variable (CMV serostatus).

CDR1 is MNHNS and CDR2 is SASEGT in the germline V gene. Unmatched junction bases numbered 10, after V lost 1 base and J lost 1 base. The CDR3 covers 18 residues. 60 Vbeta and 13 Jbeta primers were used in PCR. Libraries were prepared by immunoSEQ multiplex PCR; TCRdb keeps only in-frame clonotypes and omits some of them. The sample shows 100,000 to 150,000 clones, 65% to 85% of them seen only once. Details on this clone: Its cognate antigen is unknown.

The sequenced material came from PBMCs. The chain has TRBV6-1 and TRBJ1-1, with 9 bases fitting TRBD1. The receptor was derived from a woman aged 40 to 50 in good health and CMV-seronegative. CDR3 nucleotide sequence: TGTGCCAGCAGTGAAGTATGGAGGACAGGGGATGCGAACACTGAAGCTTTCTTT. It specifies CASSEVWRTGDANTEAFF.